One and the same sample provided the 30 T cell receptor beta chains below, sequenced in a study of blood T cell repertoires in COVID-19. TCRdb's copy holds only in-frame clones and misses some; the assay was immunoSEQ multiplex PCR. The sample includes 200,000 or so clones, less than 90% seen only once; the top ten take about 2%. The sequencing input was peripheral blood. The receptors were sampled from a woman aged 50 to 60 with acute or convalescent COVID-19.

The chain has TRBV5-1 and TRBJ1-4; 8 nucleotides match TRBD1. Germline-derived CDR1 and CDR2 are SGHRS and YFSETQ. Unmatched junction bases numbered 4, after V lost 5 bases and J lost 1 base. The CDR3 extends over 15 amino acids. CDR3: CASRRGQGTNEKLFF. The CDR3 nucleotides are TGCGCCAGCAGACGTGGACAGGGAACTAATGAAAAACTGTTTTTT.

This sequence joins TRBV18 and TRBJ2-5; tentatively, D is TRBD1 (5 bases). The CDR3 is made up of 15 amino acids. The V end was cut by 0 bases, the J end by 5 bases, with 13 bases between. CDR1 and CDR2 (germline): KGHSH, LQKENI. CDR3 sequence reads: CASSPPMSQGETQYF. Written as DNA, the CDR3 is TGTGCCAGCTCACCACCGATGTCGCAGGGCGAGACCCAGTACTTC.

The CDR3 DNA reads as TGTGCCAGCCAGGGGACACCCAATCAGCCCCAGCATTTT. Its protein is CASQGTPNQPQHF. The rearrangement uses TRBV7-9 and TRBJ1-5, with D tentatively TRBD1 (6 bases). Trimming removed 8 bases at V and 3 bases at J, with 11 bases between. Germline V gives CDR1 SEHNR, CDR2 FQNEAQ (reference sequence). The length of the CDR3 is 13 residues. Filled out from reference TRBV7-9 and TRBJ1-5, the complete variable domain reads DTGVSQNPRHKITKRGQNVTFRCDPISEHNRLYWYRQTLGQGPEFLTYFQNEAQLEKSRLLSDRFSAERPKGSFSTLEIQRTEQGDSAMYLCASQGTPNQPQHFGDGTRLSIL.

This clone appeared a few times. This chain links TRBV3-1 (or the pseudogene TRBV3-2) with TRBJ1-6, with a tentative D call TRBD1 (5 bases). V was shortened by 4 bases and J by 2 bases, with 12 bases between the two germline ends. Germline CDR1 is LGHDT and CDR2 is YNNKEL (reference sequence). The CDR3 runs to 16 residues. The CDR3 DNA reads as TGTGCCAGCAGCCCCTGGGGGGGGACCTATAATTCACCCCTCCACTTT. Translating it yields CASSPWGGTYNSPLHF.

The genes are TRBV27 and TRBJ2-4; TRBD2 aligns across 13 bases. CDR1 MNHEY and CDR2 SMNVEV come from the germline V gene (reference sequence). The CDR3 is 18 amino acids. Trimming at V came to 2 bases and at J to 0 bases, leaving 4 bases not matched to a gene. CDR3: CASSLRLAGGLAKNIQYF. The CDR3 bases are TGTGCCAGCAGTTTACGACTAGCGGGAGGATTAGCCAAAAACATTCAGTACTTC.

A few counts support this clone. This rearrangement joins TRBV7-2 to TRBJ1-2; a weak D match, TRBD1 (5 bases). Trimming left V 5 bases short and J 2 bases short, with 18 bases between. The CDR3 contains 16 residues. Per germline, CDR1 SGHTA and CDR2 FQGNSA. CDR3 region: CASSTRAPTDNYGYTF. CDR3 in DNA: TGTGCCAGCAGCACAAGGGCCCCGACAGACAACTATGGCTACACCTTC.

V usage is TRBV18 and J usage is TRBJ1-5, with D unclear. This CDR3 is 13 amino acids long. Germline V gives CDR1 KGHSH, CDR2 LQKENI. The ends were cut back, 3 bases at V and 6 bases at J, with 9 bases in the middle. The CDR3 DNA follows: TGTGCCAGCTCACCCGACGGGAGTCAGCCCCAGCATTTT. The encoded protein is CASSPDGSQPQHF.

V and J are TRBV6-6 and TRBJ1-3, with D maybe TRBD1 (6 bases). The V end was cut by 6 bases, the J end by 1 base, with 10 bases between. Germline CDR1 MNHNY, CDR2 SVGAGI (reference sequence). The CDR3 runs to 14 residues. This CDR3 reads CASSTQGSGNTIYF. CDR3 nucleotide sequence: TGTGCCAGCAGCACACAGGGATCTGGAAACACCATATATTTT.

The J gene is TRBJ2-5, the V gene TRBV11-3; D remains unclear. The CDR3 spans 13 residues. V lost 2 bases, J lost 1 base, and 5 bases lay in between. Germline loops: CDR1 SGHNT, CDR2 YENEEA. The CDR3 here is CASSLYSQETQYF. CDR3 DNA sequence: TGTGCCAGCAGCTTATACAGCCAAGAGACCCAGTACTTC.

The chain combines TRBV11-2 with TRBJ2-7; TRBD2 matches at 7 bases. Germline values: CDR1 SGHAT, CDR2 FQNNGV. V shed 5 bases, J shed 5 bases, and the junction held 3 bases outside the gene matches. The CDR3 extends over 12 amino acids. The CDR3 reads CASSPRGDEQYF. For the CDR3, the DNA is TGTGCCAGCAGCCCCCGGGGGGACGAGCAGTACTTC.

The chain couples TRBV30 to TRBJ1-1; no reliable D call. The CDR3 contains 13 residues. Germline lookup yields CDR1 GTSNPN and CDR2 SVGIG (reference sequence). Trimming took off 0 bases at V and 1 base at J, with 6 bases between the two ends. CDR3 sequence: CAWSVNRNTEAFF. The CDR3, as DNA: TGTGCCTGGAGTGTCAACAGGAACACTGAAGCTTTCTTT.

The genes are TRBV7-2 and TRBJ2-1; D unclear. V lost 3 bases to trimming and J lost 7 bases, with 10 bases between them. This CDR3 has 13 amino acids. From germline, CDR1 is SGHTA and CDR2 FQGNSA. CDR3 coding DNA: TGTGCCAGCAGCTTTGGAGTAATGAATGAGCAGTTCTTC. It translates to CASSFGVMNEQFF.

The V gene is TRBV3-1 (or the pseudogene TRBV3-2), the J gene TRBJ2-3, with 9 bases that match TRBD1. Germline lookup yields CDR1 LGHDT and CDR2 YNNKEL (reference sequence). With V trimmed by 1 base and J by 3 bases, 8 bases remained unmatched. The CDR3 has 17 residues. CDR3 in amino acids: CASSQAQQGARTDTQYF. In DNA, the CDR3 is TGTGCCAGCAGCCAAGCCCAACAGGGGGCAAGGACAGATACGCAGTATTTT.

The J gene is TRBJ2-3, the V gene TRBV4-1; 11 positions match TRBD2. Germline V CDR1 and CDR2: MGHRA, YSYEKL. After removal of 5 bases from V and 6 bases from J, the junction contained 4 bases not matched to a gene. This CDR3 is 14 amino acids long. This CDR3 is CASSSSGGWDTQYF. The CDR3 nucleotides read TGCGCCAGCAGCTCTAGCGGGGGGTGGGATACGCAGTATTTT.

To note about this clone: This sample includes further DNA sequences coding for the same CDR3. The chain recombines TRBV30 with TRBJ1-5; 7 bases map to TRBD1. CDR3 length: 14 residues. Germline V CDR1 and CDR2: GTSNPN, SVGIG (reference sequence). V lost 2 bases and J lost 2; bases outside the gene matches: 3. CDR3 amino acids: CAWSLGQGNQPQHF. The CDR3 DNA reads as TGTGCCTGGAGTCTTGGACAGGGCAATCAGCCCCAGCATTTT.

V is TRBV5-4 and J is TRBJ2-1; TRBD1 is a possible D gene (6 bases). CDR3 length equals 15 residues. V dropped 0 bases and J dropped 8 bases, with 15 bases sitting between them. Germline V CDR1 and CDR2: SGHNT, YYREEE (reference sequence). The CDR3 protein is CASSLETGSWDEQFF. The CDR3 DNA reads as TGTGCCAGCAGCTTGGAAACAGGGAGCTGGGATGAGCAGTTCTTC. Filled out from reference TRBV5-4 and TRBJ2-1, the complete variable domain reads ETGVTQSPTHLIKTRGQQVTLRCSSQSGHNTVSWYQQALGQGPQFIFQYYREEENGRGNFPPRFSGLQFPNYSSELNVNALELDDSALYLCASSLETGSWDEQFFGPGTRLTVL.

This clone showed up just a few times. This sequence joins TRBV29-1 and TRBJ2-5, with a tentative D call TRBD2 (6 bases). V was cut by 7 bases and J by 2 bases, with 11 bases left in between. This CDR3 contains 12 residues. In germline, CDR1 is SQVTM, CDR2 ANQGSEA. The chain's CDR3 is CSGSAGQETQYF. For the CDR3, the DNA is TGCAGCGGTTCGGCGGGGCAAGAGACCCAGTACTTC. The variable domain in full, with the rest retrieved from reference TRBV29-1 and TRBJ2-5, is SAVISQKPSRDICQRGTSLTIQCQVDSQVTMMFWYRQQPGQSLTLIATANQGSEATYESGFVIDKFPISRPNLTFSTLTVSNMSPEDSSIYLCSGSAGQETQYFGPGTRLLVL.

This sequence joins TRBV12-5 and TRBJ1-5; D unresolved. This CDR3 is 12 amino acids long. The germline CDR1 and CDR2 sequences are LGHNT and FRNRAP. Trimming cost V 3 bases and J 5 bases, with 5 bases left between them. CDR3 in amino acids: CASGFPDQPQHF. CDR3 nucleotides: TGTGCTAGTGGTTTTCCAGATCAGCCCCAGCATTTT.

The chain recombines TRBV30 with TRBJ2-1; 14 bases match TRBD2. This CDR3 spans 17 amino acids. CDR1 and CDR2 (germline): GTSNPN, SVGIG (reference sequence). Losses at the gene ends were 5 bases for V and 0 bases for J; bases not matched to a gene: 6. This chain's CDR3 is CAWGLAGGLLSYNEQFF. DNA of the CDR3: TGTGCCTGGGGACTAGCGGGGGGCCTACTCTCCTACAATGAGCAGTTCTTC.

This clone came up a few times. V is TRBV14 and J is TRBJ1-6; the match to TRBD1 covers 11 bases. The V gene's germline CDR1 is SGHDN and CDR2 FVKESK. V lost 4 bases, J lost 8 bases, and 4 bases stayed unmatched. The CDR3 sequence is 15 residues long. CDR3 DNA: TGTGCCAGCAGCCGAACGGGACAGGGGGATTCACCCCTCCACTTT. This sequence encodes CASSRTGQGDSPLHF.

V gene TRBV4-1 combines with J gene TRBJ2-3, with D perhaps TRBD1 (5 bases). This CDR3 is 13 amino acids long. V lost 0 bases and J 6 bases, leaving 7 bases between the germline ends. CDR1 and CDR2 (germline): MGHRA, YSYEKL. This chain's CDR3 is CASSQEGADTQYF. The CDR3 nucleotides are TGCGCCAGCAGCCAAGAAGGGGCGGATACGCAGTATTTT.

This clone was picked up a small number of times. The CDR3 nucleotides are TGTGCCAGCAGCCTGACCTGGACAGGGGGAAATCAGCCCCAGCATTTT. Protein: CASSLTWTGGNQPQHF. This chain links TRBV7-8 with TRBJ1-5, with 10 bases identical to TRBD1. CDR1 is SGHVS, CDR2 FQNEAQ, per germline. The trim removed 5 bases at V and 4 bases at J, leaving 8 bases unmatched. CDR3 length equals 16 residues. The full variable domain, its missing parts supplied by reference TRBV7-8 and TRBJ1-5, is GAGVSQSPRYKVAKRGQDVALRCDPISGHVSLFWYQQALGQGPEFLTYFQNEAQLDKSGLPSDRFFAERPEGSVSTLKIQRTQQEDSAVYLCASSLTWTGGNQPQHFGDGTRLSIL.

The chain carries TRBV6-2 or TRBV6-3 and TRBJ2-3; TRBD1 might be the D (6 bases). Trimming stripped 4 bases from V and 2 bases from J, with 10 bases between. This CDR3 has 14 residues. Germline-derived CDR1 and CDR2 are MNHEY and SVGEGT. The CDR3 DNA follows: TGTGCCAGCAGTTCACAGGGAATCACAGATACGCAGTATTTT. Its translation is CASSSQGITDTQYF.

This clone was detected only a few times. The chain joins TRBV2 to TRBJ1-2; D remains ambiguous. V was trimmed by 8 bases and J by 0 bases, leaving 7 bases between them. CDR1 and CDR2 from the germline V gene are SNHLY and FYNNEI. This CDR3 has 12 residues. Here the CDR3 reads CASEAPNYGYTF. In DNA, the CDR3 is TGTGCCAGCGAGGCCCCTAACTATGGCTACACCTTC.

The chain has TRBV7-3 and TRBJ2-3; 8 bases are a match to TRBD1. Germline assignment: CDR1 SGHTA and CDR2 FQGTGA. The CDR3 has 15 residues. Trimming removed 5 bases from V and 5 bases from J; junction bases left unmatched: 9. DNA for the CDR3: TGTGCCAGCAGCCCTCACTTGACAGGGGAAGATACGCAGTATTTT. Its protein is CASSPHLTGEDTQYF.

The V gene is TRBV19, the J gene TRBJ1-3, with D possibly being TRBD1 (5 bases). The CDR3 is 14 residues long. V was shortened by 6 bases and J by 0 bases, with 9 bases between the two germline ends. CDR1 and CDR2 (germline): LNHDA, SQIVND (reference sequence). CDR3 residues: CASRRQSSGNTIYF. CDR3 nucleotides: TGTGCCAGTAGGAGACAGAGCTCTGGAAACACCATATATTTT.

This clone was found once. The rearrangement joins TRBV5-1 to TRBJ2-3, with 10 bases lining up with TRBD2. The germline CDR1 and CDR2 sequences are SGHRS and YFSETQ. With V trimmed by 5 bases and J by 0 bases, 12 bases remained unmatched. The CDR3 sequence is 18 residues long. CDR3 DNA: TGCGCCAGCAGACCTCTAGCGGGGGATAGAACTAGCACAGATACGCAGTATTTT. Translating it yields CASRPLAGDRTSTDTQYF. The variable domain in full, completed from reference TRBV5-1 and TRBJ2-3, reads KAGVTQTPRYLIKTRGQQVTLSCSPISGHRSVSWYQQTPGQGLQFLFEYFSETQRNKGNFPGRFSGRQFSNSRSEMNVSTLELGDSALYLCASRPLAGDRTSTDTQYFGPGTRLTVL.

This clone occurred once. This rearrangement joins TRBV5-1 to TRBJ2-5, with D perhaps matching TRBD2 (6 bases). The ends were cut back, 0 bases at V and 4 bases at J, with 10 bases in the middle. Germline lookup yields CDR1 SGHRS and CDR2 YFSETQ. The CDR3 is 14 amino acids. This chain's CDR3 is CASSLESGRETQYF. CDR3 sequence (DNA): TGCGCCAGCAGCTTGGAGAGCGGGCGAGAGACCCAGTACTTC.

The chain employs TRBV5-1 and TRBJ2-1; 8 nucleotides line up with TRBD2. Germline V gene lookup returns CDR1 SGHRS and CDR2 YFSETQ. With V trimmed by 1 base and J by 14 bases, 8 bases remained unmatched. The CDR3 sequence is 13 residues long. The CDR3 sequence: CASSLSPGGIEFF. In DNA form, the CDR3 reads TGCGCCAGCAGCTTGAGTCCGGGGGGGATCGAGTTCTTC. The full variable domain, its missing parts supplied by reference TRBV5-1 and TRBJ2-1, is KAGVTQTPRYLIKTRGQQVTLSCSPISGHRSVSWYQQTPGQGLQFLFEYFSETQRNKGNFPGRFSGRQFSNSRSEMNVSTLELGDSALYLCASSLSPGGIEFFGPGTRLTVL.

CDR3 coding DNA: TGTGCCAGCAGCGAGACTGGAGATGCCAAAAACATTCAGTACTTC. It codes for CASSETGDAKNIQYF. This chain connects TRBV2 to TRBJ2-4; D is ambiguous. The germline CDR1 and CDR2 sequences are SNHLY and FYNNEI. The CDR3 covers 15 residues. The V end lost 6 bases, the J end lost 1 base, and 13 bases lay between the germline ends.